The subject of this entry is one T cell receptor (beta chain). Its antigen is undetermined. The CDR3 is 14 amino acids. Germline values: CDR1 GTSNPN, CDR2 SVGIG (reference sequence). Trimming removed 5 bases from V and 5 bases from J; junction bases left unmatched: 11. The data stem from a study of OX40 agonist ivuxolimab in advanced cancers. Overall study: Antecedent anti-PD-1, anti-PD-L1 or anti-CTLA-4 therapy was permissible, with roughly 40% having received some.

Study-wide results and limits: On average, a greater number of expanded clones characterised CD8+ T cells relative to CD4+.

The assay was immunoSEQ multiplex PCR, and TCRdb's table has in-frame clones only and misses some. The table includes under 40,000 clones, 65% to 80% detected once. The V call is TRBV30, the J call TRBJ1-1; 7 bases agree with TRBD1. The receptor comes from an adult with an advanced solid tumor such as melanoma, head and neck, liver or kidney cancer. The specimen comprised CD4+ or CD8+ T cells sorted from blood, sampled in a trial of the OX40 agonist ivuxolimab. This CDR3 reads CAWAPGLRGTEAFF. The CDR3 DNA follows: TGTGCCTGGGCTCCGGGACTCAGGGGGACTGAAGCTTTCTTT.